The T cell receptor beta chain under discussion was sequenced for a study of early T cells in non-severe SARS-CoV-2 infection. On the study more broadly: Alpha and beta chains were unpaired, from unsorted whole-blood bulk RNA.

The germline V gene has CDR1 SGHTA and CDR2 FQGNSA. The CDR3 extends over 14 amino acids. Trimming at V came to 4 bases and at J to 7 bases, leaving 4 bases not matched to a gene. Worth noting for this clonotype: Its target is not known.

Individually, cDNA molecules had unique molecular identifiers attached to them. One entry per CDR3 protein, called by TCRdb with MiXCR from the 5' RACE reads. The table has 80,000 to 100,000 distinct CDR3 sequences, 9% to 15% seen once. Study-wide results and limits: VDJdb-based annotation leaned toward anti-spike CD8 responses and missed private and CD4 specificities.

Specimen: whole blood. The genes are TRBV7-2 and TRBJ2-4; 10 nucleotides line up with TRBD2. The origin of this receptor is an adult who was a healthcare worker with PCR-confirmed SARS-CoV-2 infection or an uninfected control (not recorded which). The CDR3 DNA is TGTGCCAGCAGCTCGAGCGGGGGGGCGAACATTCAGTACTTC. Translation: CASSSSGGANIQYF. Drawing the rest from reference TRBV7-2 and TRBJ2-4, the complete variable domain is GAGVSQSPSNKVTEKGKDVELRCDPISGHTALYWYRQSLGQGLEFLIYFQGNSAPDKSGLPSDRFSAERTGGSVSTLTIQRTQQEDSAVYLCASSSSGGANIQYFGAGTRLSVL.